Below, 8 T cell receptor beta chains from the same sample are listed, as sequenced in a study of blood T cell repertoires in COVID-19. Libraries were prepared by immunoSEQ multiplex PCR; TCRdb keeps only in-frame clonotypes and omits some of them. The repertoire holds approximately 69,000 clones, with approximately 83% as singletons. The source material was peripheral blood. The receptors stem from a human donor in a cohort sampled during active COVID-19.

The rearrangement joins TRBV29-1 to TRBJ1-1; 9 positions agree with TRBD1. This CDR3 is built from 13 residues. J gave up 7 bases and V 4 bases, and 7 bases lay outside the gene matches. The V gene's germline CDR1 is SQVTM and CDR2 ANQGSEA. The CDR3 region is CSVAGTGYGEAFF. CDR3 coding DNA: TGCAGCGTTGCTGGGACAGGGTATGGTGAAGCTTTCTTT.

This chain uses TRBV6-2 or TRBV6-3 with TRBJ1-1; D is unresolved. Looked up from germline, CDR1 is MNHEY and CDR2 is SVGEGT. V was cut by 0 bases and J by 7 bases, with 9 bases left in between. The length of the CDR3 is 13 residues. CDR3 nucleotides: TGTGCCAGCAGTTACTCGGCACAGAATGAAGCTTTCTTT. Its protein is CASSYSAQNEAFF.

The V gene is TRBV5-6, the J gene TRBJ1-4; TRBD1 is a possible D gene (6 bases). The ends were cut back, 0 bases at V and 5 bases at J, with 14 bases in the middle. Germline loops: CDR1 SGHDT, CDR2 YYEEEE. This CDR3 has 16 residues. CDR3 sequence (DNA): TGTGCCAGCAGCTTGGCGGCAGGGGATATCAATGAAAAACTGTTTTTT. This encodes CASSLAAGDINEKLFF.

This clone was counted once. The CDR3 DNA sequence: TGTGCCAGCAGTCCCTGGGCAGGGGGAGATGAAAAACTGTTTTTT. This gives the protein CASSPWAGGDEKLFF. The chain combines TRBV27 with TRBJ1-4, with 7 nucleotides matching TRBD1. The junction had 9 bases not matched to a gene; V was cut back by 5 bases and J by 6 bases. Germline values: CDR1 MNHEY, CDR2 SMNVEV (reference sequence). The CDR3 totals 15 residues.

V and J are TRBV7-2 and TRBJ2-2, with TRBD2 matching 7 bases. This CDR3 is built from 15 residues. The J segment lost 5 bases and the V segment lost 3 bases, leaving 6 bases of the junction unmatched. Germline assignment: CDR1 SGHTA and CDR2 FQGNSA. The CDR3 DNA sequence: TGTGCCAGCAGCTTTGCTAGCGGATTAACCGGGGAGCTGTTTTTT. Its translation is CASSFASGLTGELFF.

The rearrangement joins TRBV7-2 to TRBJ1-5, with 9 bases fitting TRBD1. Germline values: CDR1 SGHTA, CDR2 FQGNSA. V gave up 1 base and J gave up 6 bases; unmatched junction bases: 4. This CDR3 comprises 15 residues. The CDR3 here is CASSLDGTGTQPQHF. The DNA of the CDR3 is TGTGCCAGCAGCTTAGATGGGACAGGGACTCAGCCCCAGCATTTT.

This chain links TRBV6-5 with TRBJ1-1; 8 positions agree with TRBD1. Losses at the gene ends were 0 bases for V and 5 bases for J; bases not matched to a gene: 2. Germline CDR1 is MNHEY and CDR2 is SVGAGI. The CDR3 has 14 amino acids. The CDR3 loop is CASSYSRTGTEAFF. Here the CDR3 DNA reads TGTGCCAGCAGTTACTCAAGGACAGGGACTGAAGCTTTCTTT.

The J gene is TRBJ1-1, the V gene TRBV6-1, with D perhaps TRBD1 (5 bases). The CDR3 covers 15 residues. From germline, CDR1 is MNHNS and CDR2 SASEGT. Trimming took off 3 bases at V and 0 bases at J, with 11 bases between the two ends. The CDR3 spells CASSDPGGMNTEAFF. CDR3 DNA: TGTGCCAGCAGTGACCCCGGGGGAATGAACACTGAAGCTTTCTTT.